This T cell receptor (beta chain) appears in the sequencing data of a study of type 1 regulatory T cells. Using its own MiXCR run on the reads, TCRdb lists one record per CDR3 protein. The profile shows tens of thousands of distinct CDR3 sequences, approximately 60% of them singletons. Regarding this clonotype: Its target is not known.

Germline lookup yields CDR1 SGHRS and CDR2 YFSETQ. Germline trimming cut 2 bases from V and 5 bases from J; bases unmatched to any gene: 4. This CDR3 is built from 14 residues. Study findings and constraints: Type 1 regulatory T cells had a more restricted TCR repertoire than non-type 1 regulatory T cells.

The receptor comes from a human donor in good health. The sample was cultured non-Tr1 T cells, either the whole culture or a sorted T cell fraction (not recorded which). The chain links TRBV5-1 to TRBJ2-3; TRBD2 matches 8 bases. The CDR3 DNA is TGCGCCAGCAGCTTCGCGGGAGGTTTAGATACGCAGTATTTT. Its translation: CASSFAGGLDTQYF.